This is a list of T cell receptor beta chains from one sample in a study of regulatory T cells in long-lasting Graves disease. MiXCR, applied by TCRdb to the multiplex PCR reads, yields one record per CDR3 protein. The sample carries approximately 490,000 distinct CDR3 sequences, about a sixth recorded once. These data were also reused for a study on T cells in Graves' hyperthyroidism and ophthalmopathy.

Sequences were derived from peripheral blood mononuclear cells (PBMCs), sampled at new diagnosis, from a patient treated with antithyroid drugs. The source is a man aged 35 to 55 with Graves disease. CDR3s include the opening cysteine and the closing phenylalanine or tryptophan. A D gene is named only where the DNA matches it firmly. The size of a clone is reported for some rows only, either as once, few or many, or as a class for expanded clones.

>NA|TRBV27|TRBJ1-1|NA
CASSLLGLREAFF
TGTGCCAGCAGTTTATTGGGCCTTCGTGAAGCTTTCTTT
>NA|TRBV7-9|TRBJ2-2|many
CASSTSDKNTGELFF
TGTGCCAGCAGCACCTCGGACAAGAACACCGGGGAGCTGTTTTTT
>NA|TRBV9|TRBJ1-1|NA
CASSVSGQNTEAFF
TGTGCCAGCAGCGTGTCGGGACAGAACACTGAAGCTTTCTTT
>TRBD2|TRBV29-1|TRBJ2-2|few
CSVGQGLAFGELFF
TGCAGCGTTGGTCAGGGACTAGCGTTCGGGGAGCTGTTTTTT
>TRBD1|TRBV28|TRBJ2-4|many
CASSSHRTGLAKNIQYF
TGTGCCAGCAGTTCCCATAGGACAGGGCTAGCCAAAAACATTCAGTACTTC
>NA|TRBV29-1|TRBJ2-7|NA
CSVRGTIYGQYF
TGCAGCGTGAGGGGGACCATATACGGGCAGTACTTC
>TRBD1|TRBV6-2/TRBV6-3|TRBJ2-6|NA
CASNAGTGASGANVLTF
TGTGCCAGCAACGCCGGGACAGGGGCCTCTGGGGCCAACGTCCTGACTTTC
>TRBD1|TRBV7-8|TRBJ1-5|many
CASSPSLRDRVGQPQHF
TGTGCCAGCAGCCCCAGTCTCCGTGACAGGGTAGGTCAGCCCCAGCATTTT
>NA|TRBV18|TRBJ2-1|NA
CASSRDGPKYNEQFF
TGTGCCAGCTCCCGGGACGGGCCTAAATACAATGAGCAGTTCTTC
>NA|TRBV12-3/TRBV12-4|TRBJ2-3|few
CASSLVTGTPTDTQYF
TGTGCCAGCAGTTTAGTGACAGGCACTCCGACAGATACGCAGTATTTT
>NA|TRBV20-1|TRBJ1-5|many
CSAKQGAGQPQHF
TGCAGTGCTAAACAAGGGGCGGGTCAGCCCCAGCATTTT
>NA|TRBV5-1|TRBJ2-5|NA
CASSGSGAWETQYF
TGCGCCAGCAGTGGGTCGGGGGCCTGGGAGACCCAGTACTTC
>NA|TRBV20-1|TRBJ2-1|many
CSARVGGGSPSYNEQFF
TGCAGTGCTAGAGTAGGAGGAGGGAGCCCTTCCTACAATGAGCAGTTCTTC
>NA|TRBV28|TRBJ2-7|many
CASSSGNSLGGLGYEQYF
TGTGCCAGCAGTTCCGGTAATTCCCTAGGCGGGCTTGGGTACGAGCAGTACTTC
>NA|TRBV12-3/TRBV12-4|TRBJ1-2|NA
CASTQRGTNYGYTF
TGTGCCAGCACCCAACGGGGGACTAACTATGGCTACACCTTC
>NA|TRBV28|TRBJ2-7|NA
CASSSTRSFSYEQYF
TGTGCCAGCAGTTCGACTAGGTCGTTCTCCTACGAGCAGTACTTC
>NA|TRBV20-1|TRBJ2-2|NA
CSASRLLNTGELFF
TGCAGTGCTAGCCGTCTACTCAACACCGGGGAGCTGTTTTTT
>NA|TRBV28|TRBJ2-5|many
CASSWMIGETQYF
TGTGCCAGCAGCTGGATGATCGGAGAGACCCAGTACTTC
>TRBD1|TRBV18|TRBJ2-3|many
CASSPDRGQADTQYF
TGTGCCAGCTCACCCGACAGGGGGCAAGCAGATACGCAGTATTTT
>NA|TRBV25-1|TRBJ2-2|NA
CASSDTGLNTGELFF
TGTGCCAGCAGTGACACGGGTCTAAACACCGGGGAGCTGTTTTTT
>TRBD2|TRBV29-1|TRBJ2-7|NA
CSVGSGRASEQYF
TGCAGCGTTGGAAGCGGGAGGGCCTCCGAGCAGTACTTC
>NA|TRBV12-3/TRBV12-4|TRBJ1-1|many
CASSRRGANTEAFF
TGTGCCAGCAGCCGCCGGGGTGCGAACACTGAAGCTTTCTTT
>TRBD1|TRBV30|TRBJ2-2|NA
CACGTGVVTGELFF
TGTGCCTGCGGGACAGGGGTGGTCACCGGGGAGCTGTTTTTT
>NA|TRBV7-9|TRBJ2-5|many
CASPMWVGPIQETQYF
TGTGCCAGCCCCATGTGGGTGGGCCCCATACAAGAGACCCAGTACTTC
>NA|TRBV12-3/TRBV12-4|TRBJ2-1|many
CASSLVADNNEQFF
TGTGCCAGCAGTTTAGTGGCAGATAACAATGAGCAGTTCTTC
>TRBD1|TRBV5-1|TRBJ2-2|NA
CASAFFSGTATGELFF
TGCGCCAGCGCCTTCTTCTCCGGGACAGCTACCGGGGAGCTGTTTTTT
>NA|TRBV3-1|TRBJ2-7|many
CASSLTGTAAYEQYF
TGTGCCAGCAGCTTAACCGGGACTGCCGCCTACGAGCAGTACTTC
>TRBD2|TRBV20-1|TRBJ2-1|many
CSASDLAGGYNEQFF
TGCAGTGCTAGTGACTTAGCGGGAGGTTACAATGAGCAGTTCTTC
>NA|TRBV27|TRBJ2-1|NA
CASSSPPGLLYNEQFF
TGTGCCAGCAGTTCCCCTCCGGGCCTTTTGTACAATGAGCAGTTCTTC
>NA|TRBV7-2|TRBJ2-1|many
CASSLNPLEEQFF
TGTGCCAGCAGCTTAAATCCCTTGGAGGAGCAGTTCTTC
>NA|TRBV5-1|TRBJ2-3|few
CASSLEPRGSISTDTQYF
TGCGCCAGCAGCTTGGAACCCAGGGGATCAATCAGCACAGATACGCAGTATTTT
>TRBD1|TRBV12-3/TRBV12-4|TRBJ1-3|NA
CASSPGQGSTGNTIYF
TGTGCCAGCAGCCCGGGACAGGGGAGCACTGGAAACACCATATATTTT
>NA|TRBV10-3|TRBJ2-1|many
CAISAGNEQFF
TGTGCCATCAGTGCGGGGAATGAGCAGTTCTTC
>NA|TRBV18|TRBJ2-3|many
CASSGGAGGTDTQYF
TGTGCCAGCTCCGGCGGGGCGGGCGGCACAGATACGCAGTATTTT
>NA|TRBV24-1|TRBJ1-5|NA
CATSEGGYSQPQHF
TGTGCCACCAGCGAAGGGGGTTATAGCCAGCCCCAGCATTTT
>TRBD1|TRBV15|TRBJ1-2|NA
CATSRRVHRGLNYGYTF
TGTGCCACCAGCAGACGGGTTCACAGGGGGCTGAACTATGGCTACACCTTC
>TRBD2|TRBV7-9|TRBJ2-1|many
CASSPPGLAGYNEQFF
TGTGCCAGCAGCCCTCCGGGACTAGCGGGATACAATGAGCAGTTCTTC
>NA|TRBV7-2|TRBJ2-7|many
CASSLGGGVAYEQYF
TGTGCCAGCAGCCTTGGGGGCGGGGTCGCCTACGAGCAGTACTTC
>NA|TRBV18|TRBJ2-3|many
CASSPPLQGTDTQYF
TGTGCCAGCTCACCACCCCTACAGGGTACAGATACGCAGTATTTT
>NA|TRBV12-3/TRBV12-4|TRBJ2-7|many
CASSFFAGTTYEQYF
TGTGCCAGCAGTTTTTTCGCAGGGACCACCTACGAGCAGTACTTC